Described below is a single TCR beta chain sequence and its context. Its cognate antigen is unknown. The sample belongs to a study of cytomegalovirus exposure and HLA in healthy donors. The overall study: Unique TCR beta sequences numbering about 100 million came from 150 million to 200 million T cells in an earlier analysis. Study-wide findings and caveats: Accurate prediction of HLA-A and HLA-B alleles (for most subjects) was reportedly achieved from TCR beta sequences. The productive fraction for most TCR beta V segments was about 90% or about 30% in an earlier analysis.

13 Jbeta primers and 60 Vbeta primers were used for the PCR. The data were produced by immunoSEQ multiplex PCR, yet TCRdb's version contains in-frame clones alone and is incomplete. In the table there are 110,000 or so clones, more than 65% of which are singletons. The CDR3 contains 15 residues. Germline loops: CDR1 SEHNR, CDR2 FQNEAQ (reference sequence). Trimming removed 1 base at V and 4 bases at J, with 13 bases between. This clonotype was obtained from a man between 18 and 29 years old in good health and CMV-seropositive. The genes are TRBV7-9 and TRBJ2-5, with TRBD1 as a possible D gene (5 bases). The specimen was PBMCs. In DNA form, the CDR3 reads TGTGCCAGCAGCTTAGTAGGACATACCGGAGAGACCCAGTACTTC. Translated: CASSLVGHTGETQYF.